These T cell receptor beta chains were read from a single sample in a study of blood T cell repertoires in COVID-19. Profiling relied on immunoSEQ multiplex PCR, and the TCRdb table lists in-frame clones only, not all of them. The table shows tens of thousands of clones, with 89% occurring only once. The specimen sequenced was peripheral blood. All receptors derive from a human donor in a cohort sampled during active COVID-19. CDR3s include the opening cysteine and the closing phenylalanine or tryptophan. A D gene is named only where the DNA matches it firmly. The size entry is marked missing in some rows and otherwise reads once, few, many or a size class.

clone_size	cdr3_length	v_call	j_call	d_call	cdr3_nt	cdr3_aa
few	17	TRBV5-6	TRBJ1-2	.	TGTGCCAGCAGCTTGTGGGTAGGGGTCTCCCCTAACTATGGCTACACCTTC	CASSLWVGVSPNYGYTF
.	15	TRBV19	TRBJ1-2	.	TGTGCCAGTAGTATGGTAACAGACCTTCCCAGAGGCTACACCTTC	CASSMVTDLPRGYTF
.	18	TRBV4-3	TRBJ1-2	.	TGCGCCAGCAGCCAAGAATCTGGGCAGGAGGCGGGCGGCTATGGCTACACCTTC	CASSQESGQEAGGYGYTF
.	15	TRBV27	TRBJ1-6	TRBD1	TGTGCCAGCAGTTTACTGCAGGGGGTTAATTCACCCCTCCACTTT	CASSLLQGVNSPLHF
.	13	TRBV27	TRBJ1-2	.	TGTGCCAGCAGTTTATCGATCGGCCGCGGAAACACCTTC	CASSLSIGRGNTF
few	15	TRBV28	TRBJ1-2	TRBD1	TGTGCCAGCAGCCCCCCCCGGACAGGGTACTATGGCTACACCTTC	CASSPPRTGYYGYTF
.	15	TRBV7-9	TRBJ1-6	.	TGTGCCAGCAGCCCTTGGGAGGGAATACAGTCACCCCTCCACTTT	CASSPWEGIQSPLHF
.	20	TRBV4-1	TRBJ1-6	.	TGCGCCAGCAGCCAAGGACCCAACAGTGGGGAGGTAGGATTTAATTCACCCCTCCACTTT	CASSQGPNSGEVGFNSPLHF
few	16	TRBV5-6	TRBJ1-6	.	TGTGCCAGCAGCTTGGAGGGGGGGCGATTTAATTCACCCCTCCACTTT	CASSLEGGRFNSPLHF
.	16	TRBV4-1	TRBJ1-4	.	TGCGCCAGCAGCCAAGTCGGAGGACGGAAAAATGAAAAACTGTTTTTT	CASSQVGGRKNEKLFF
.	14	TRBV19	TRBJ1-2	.	TGTGCCAGTAGTATGATTTTAGGGCAGGGAGGCTACACCTTC	CASSMILGQGGYTF
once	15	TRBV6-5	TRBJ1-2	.	TGTGCCAGCAGTTACTCCCCGGCCAATCAGGATGGCTACACCTTC	CASSYSPANQDGYTF
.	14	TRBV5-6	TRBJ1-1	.	TGTGCCAGCAGCTGGGGACACAAGAACACTGAAGCTTTCTTT	CASSWGHKNTEAFF
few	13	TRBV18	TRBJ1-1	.	TGTGCCAGCTCACTTGAGTCCGACACTGAAGCTTTCTTT	CASSLESDTEAFF
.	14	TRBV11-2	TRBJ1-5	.	TGTGCCAGCAGCTTAGGGGGAGGCAATCAGCCCCAGCATTTT	CASSLGGGNQPQHF
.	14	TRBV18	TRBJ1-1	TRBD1	TGTGCCAGCTCGTCGGGGACAGCAAACACTGAAGCTTTCTTT	CASSSGTANTEAFF
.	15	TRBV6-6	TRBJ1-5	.	TGTGCCAGCAGTTACGAAGGGAGGGCTAATCAGCCCCAGCATTTT	CASSYEGRANQPQHF
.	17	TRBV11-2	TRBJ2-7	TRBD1	TGTGCCAGCAGCTTAGATCGGTGGGGGCAGGGGGTCAACGAGCAGTACTTC	CASSLDRWGQGVNEQYF
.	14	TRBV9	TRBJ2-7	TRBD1	TGTGCCAGCAGCGTAGGGGGACAGGGGTGGGAGCAGTACTTC	CASSVGGQGWEQYF
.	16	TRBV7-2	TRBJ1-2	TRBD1	TGTGCCAGCAGCTTAGAAGTTACAGGGGGCGACTATGGCTACACCTTC	CASSLEVTGGDYGYTF
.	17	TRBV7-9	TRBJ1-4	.	TGTGCCAGCAGCTGGGGGGACCCGGGACTGCCCAATGAAAAACTGTTTTTT	CASSWGDPGLPNEKLFF
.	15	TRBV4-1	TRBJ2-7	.	TGCGCCAGCAGCCAAGAAAAGCAGGTCTGGTTGGAGCAGTACTTC	CASSQEKQVWLEQYF
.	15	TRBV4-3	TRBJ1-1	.	TGCGCCAGCAGCCAAGAGGGCGGGAGATACACTGAAGCTTTCTTT	CASSQEGGRYTEAFF
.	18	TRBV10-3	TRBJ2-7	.	TGTGCCATCAGTGATCCGCTTAAGAAGGGGCGCGTCTCCTACGAGCAGTACTTC	CAISDPLKKGRVSYEQYF
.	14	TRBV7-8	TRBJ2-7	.	TGTGCCAGCAGCTTAGGCACAGGGTTCAACGAGCAGTACTTC	CASSLGTGFNEQYF
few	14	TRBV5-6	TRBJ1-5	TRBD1	TGTGCCAGCAGCACAGGACAGGGGGTTCAGCCCCAGCATTTT	CASSTGQGVQPQHF
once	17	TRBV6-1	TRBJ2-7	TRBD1	TGTGCCAGCAGTGATAATTACGAGGACAGGGGCTCCTACGAGCAGTACTTC	CASSDNYEDRGSYEQYF
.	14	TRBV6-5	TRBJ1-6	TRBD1	TGTGCCAGCAGTTACGAGGGGGCCTGGTCACCCCTCCACTTT	CASSYEGAWSPLHF
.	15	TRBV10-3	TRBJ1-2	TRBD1	TGTGCCATCGAGGGGACAGAGGGGCGTAACTATGGCTACACCTTC	CAIEGTEGRNYGYTF
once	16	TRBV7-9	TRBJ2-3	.	TGTGCCAGCAGCCCCCGACTAGTTAAAGTTACAGATACGCAGTATTTT	CASSPRLVKVTDTQYF
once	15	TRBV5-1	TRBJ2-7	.	TGCGCCAGCAGCTTGGGTGAGGGGGGGACCTACGAGCAGTACTTC	CASSLGEGGTYEQYF
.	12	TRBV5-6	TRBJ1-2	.	TGTGCCAGCAGGAGATCAGCGCAGGGCTACACCTTC	CASRRSAQGYTF
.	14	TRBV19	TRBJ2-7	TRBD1	TGTGCCAGTAGTATGACAGGGATCGCCTACGAGCAGTACTTC	CASSMTGIAYEQYF
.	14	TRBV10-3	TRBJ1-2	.	TGTGCCATCAGTGGGACAACAGGGAGCTATGGCTACACCTTC	CAISGTTGSYGYTF
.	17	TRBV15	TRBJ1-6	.	TGTGCCACCAGCAGAGATTTTGTTTGGCAGGATAATTCACCCCTCCACTTT	CATSRDFVWQDNSPLHF
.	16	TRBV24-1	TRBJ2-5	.	TGTGCCACCAGTGATTTGCAGGATTCAATTGGAGAGACCCAGTACTTC	CATSDLQDSIGETQYF
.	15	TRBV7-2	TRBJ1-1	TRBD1	TGTGCCAGCAGCCCACACAGGGGGCGGAACACTGAAGCTTTCTTT	CASSPHRGRNTEAFF
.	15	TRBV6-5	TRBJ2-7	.	TGTGCCAGCAGTCCACGACAGTTAAGCTCCTACGAGCAGTACTTC	CASSPRQLSSYEQYF
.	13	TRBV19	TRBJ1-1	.	TGTGCCAGTAGTATTGAAGGGGGCACTGAAGCTTTCTTT	CASSIEGGTEAFF